The 28 T cell receptor beta chains below all came from one sample that was sequenced in a study of CD8+ T cells in alopecia areata. Extracted RNA was reverse transcribed into cDNA, the sequencing template. Some clones are missing from TCRdb's copy, which holds only in-frame ones; the method was immunoSEQ multiplex PCR. Among under 250,000 clones, roughly 50% were seen once, and the ten largest hold 4% to 6%. The sample was CD8+ T cells sorted from blood. All receptors derive from a human donor in good health.

The CDR3 region is CASSDGQENNSPLHF. Here the CDR3 DNA reads TGTGCCAGCAGCGACGGACAGGAGAATAATTCACCCCTCCACTTT. The gene calls are TRBV13 and TRBJ1-6; 7 positions match TRBD1. Unmatched junction bases numbered 6, after V lost 5 bases and J lost 5 bases. CDR3 size: 15 residues. The V gene's germline CDR1 is PRHDT and CDR2 FYEKMQ (reference sequence). Full variable domain (rest looked up from reference TRBV13 and TRBJ1-6): AAGVIQSPRHLIKEKRETATLKCYPIPRHDTVYWYQQGPGQDPQFLISFYEKMQSDKGSIPDRFSAQQFSDYHSELNMSSLELGDSALYFCASSDGQENNSPLHFGNGTRLTVT.

The chain combines TRBV11-2 with TRBJ2-5, with 14 nucleotides matching TRBD2. Per the germline V gene, CDR1 is SGHAT and CDR2 is FQNNGV. The CDR3 loop spans 17 amino acids. V shed 4 bases, J shed 4 bases, and the junction held 8 bases outside the gene matches. Here the CDR3 reads CASSSRLAGGPTETQYF. CDR3 bases: TGTGCCAGCAGCTCCAGACTAGCGGGGGGGCCCACAGAGACCCAGTACTTC.

In its sample, this clone was seen many times. As DNA, the CDR3 is TGTGCCAGTAGTGCGGGGACAGGGGACACAGATACGCAGTATTTT. It codes for CASSAGTGDTDTQYF. The chain links TRBV19 to TRBJ2-3; 10 positions agree with TRBD1. CDR1 and CDR2 (germline): LNHDA, SQIVND (reference sequence). This CDR3 has 15 residues. V lost 5 bases and J lost 2; bases outside the gene matches: 4.

The rearrangement joins TRBV9 to TRBJ2-1; 10 bases align to TRBD2. The J segment lost 6 bases and the V segment lost 2 bases, leaving 8 bases of the junction unmatched. This CDR3 spans 16 amino acids. From germline, CDR1 is SGDLS and CDR2 YYNGEE. The CDR3 reads CASSVDTSGVGNEQFF. In nucleotides, the CDR3 is TGTGCCAGCAGCGTCGACACTAGCGGGGTTGGCAATGAGCAGTTCTTC.

The rearrangement joins TRBV29-1 to TRBJ1-2; D uncertain. The CDR3 runs to 12 residues. CDR1 is SQVTM and CDR2 is ANQGSEA in the germline V gene. Trimming removed 5 bases from V and 2 bases from J, with 9 bases in between. CDR3 sequence reads: CSVPSRNYGYTF. The CDR3 DNA reads as TGCAGCGTTCCGAGCAGGAACTATGGCTACACCTTC.

The chain carries TRBV4-1 and TRBJ2-3, with D unclear. The CDR3 loop spans 12 amino acids. The germline V gene has CDR1 MGHRA and CDR2 YSYEKL. Trimming cost V 2 bases and J 5 bases, with 5 bases left between them. The CDR3 region is CASSQPLDTQYF. The CDR3 DNA follows: TGCGCCAGCAGCCAACCATTAGATACGCAGTATTTT.

This clone was detected only a few times. The CDR3 sequence: CASDSGGGEETQYF. In nucleotides, the CDR3 is TGTGCCTCCGATTCGGGAGGAGGCGAAGAGACCCAGTACTTC. J is TRBJ2-5 and V is TRBV5-6, with 7 bases identical to TRBD2. Germline V lookup: CDR1 SGHDT, CDR2 YYEEEE. V shed 10 bases and J 3 bases; nucleotides not matched to a gene: 12. The length of the CDR3 is 14 residues.

V is TRBV7-8 and J is TRBJ2-6, with no clear D. The CDR3 extends over 15 amino acids. Germline-derived CDR1 and CDR2 are SGHVS and FQNEAQ. The ends were cut back, 0 bases at V and 2 bases at J, with 5 bases in the middle. DNA for the CDR3: TGTGCCAGCAGCTTAGCTGGTCCTGGGGCCAACGTCCTGACTTTC. The encoded protein is CASSLAGPGANVLTF.

The J gene is TRBJ1-3, the V gene TRBV29-1; 7 bases are a match to TRBD1. The CDR3 covers 14 residues. With 2 bases clipped from V and 2 bases from J, the junction kept 3 bases outside the gene matches. The germline V gene has CDR1 SQVTM and CDR2 ANQGSEA. The CDR3 here is CSVEWRGPGNTIYF. CDR3 nucleotide sequence: TGCAGCGTTGAATGGAGGGGGCCTGGAAACACCATATATTTT.

This clone was detected ten times or more. This sequence joins TRBV9 and TRBJ1-2, with D possibly matching TRBD1 (5 bases). The CDR3 has 19 amino acids. Germline V CDR1 and CDR2: SGDLS, YYNGEE. V was shortened by 3 bases and J by 6 bases, with 30 bases between the two germline ends. The CDR3 here is CASSATTLHSTVTPNGYTF. Here the CDR3 DNA reads TGTGCCAGCAGCGCGACTACGCTACATTCGACAGTCACCCCGAATGGCTACACCTTC.

J is TRBJ2-1 and V is TRBV9; possibly TRBD2 for D (7 bases). This CDR3 region has 16 residues. CDR1 is SGDLS and CDR2 is YYNGEE in the germline V gene. V lost 0 bases and J lost 6, with 16 bases in between. The CDR3 region is CASSVGEAGALNEQFF. The CDR3 nucleotides are TGTGCCAGCAGCGTAGGGGAGGCGGGGGCACTCAATGAGCAGTTCTTC.

The chain employs TRBV14 and TRBJ1-1; no clear D gene. The CDR3 consists of 11 residues. Per the germline V gene, CDR1 is SGHDN and CDR2 is FVKESK. V lost 4 bases and J lost 4, with 4 bases in between. The CDR3 loop is CASSPLTEAFF. The CDR3 DNA follows: TGTGCCAGCAGCCCACTCACTGAAGCTTTCTTT.

The rearrangement links TRBV10-1 to TRBJ2-5, with D possibly matching TRBD2 (6 bases). In germline, CDR1 is WNHNN, CDR2 SYGVQD (reference sequence). The length of the CDR3 is 13 residues. Trimming cost V 5 bases and J 7 bases, with 14 bases left between them. CDR3 loop: CASSPGLTGTQYF. The CDR3 bases are TGCGCCAGCAGTCCGGGACTCACGGGGACCCAGTACTTC.

There are a few counts of this clone. In DNA, the CDR3 is TGCGCCAGCAGCTTGTCTAGCGATGAGCAGTTCTTC. As protein: CASSLSSDEQFF. The chain joins TRBV5-1 to TRBJ2-1; possibly TRBD2 for D (6 bases). Trimming shortened V by 1 base and J by 8 bases, and 7 bases separated the two germline ends. Germline V gene lookup returns CDR1 SGHRS and CDR2 YFSETQ. This CDR3 comprises 12 residues.

The gene calls are TRBV23-1 and TRBJ2-5, with D perhaps TRBD1 (6 bases). TRBV23-1 is an open reading frame, and its role is uncertain. The CDR3 length is 17 residues. Trimming took 0 bases from V and 2 from J, leaving 16 bases between them. CDR3 bases: TGCGCCAGCAGTCAATCCGAGGCACAGGGCGATCAAGAGACCCAGTACTTC. It is translated as CASSQSEAQGDQETQYF.

The V gene is TRBV5-6, the J gene TRBJ2-7; no firm D call. V lost 5 bases and J 0 bases, leaving 12 bases between the germline ends. The CDR3 has 14 residues. Germline assignment: CDR1 SGHDT and CDR2 YYEEEE. CDR3 region: CASRVSGPSYEQYF. The CDR3 DNA is TGTGCCAGCAGAGTGTCCGGACCCTCCTACGAGCAGTACTTC.

CDR3 amino acids: CASSIGDRGPAIDEQFF. CDR3 nucleotide sequence: TGTGCCAGCAGCATAGGGGACAGGGGTCCGGCAATCGATGAGCAGTTCTTC. The J gene is TRBJ2-1, the V gene TRBV7-8; TRBD1 matches 10 bases. The length of the CDR3 is 17 residues. With V trimmed by 5 bases and J by 8 bases, 15 bases remained unmatched. Germline assignment: CDR1 SGHVS and CDR2 FQNEAQ.

The chain couples TRBV7-9 to TRBJ1-1; D call uncertain. The V end was cut by 5 bases, the J end by 0 bases, with 19 bases between. This CDR3 spans 17 amino acids. The germline V gene encodes CDR1 SEHNR and CDR2 FQNEAQ (reference sequence). CDR3 nucleotides: TGTGCCAGCAGCCCCGAGACTGGTAGCAGGATGAACACTGAAGCTTTCTTT. Its protein is CASSPETGSRMNTEAFF.

The J gene is TRBJ2-3, the V gene TRBV7-2, with a weak D call TRBD1 (5 bases). V lost 1 base and J lost 8, with 10 bases in between. Germline V gene lookup returns CDR1 SGHTA and CDR2 FQGNSA. CDR3 length equals 13 residues. The CDR3 reads CASSLGGMATQYF. CDR3 nucleotides: TGTGCCAGCAGCTTAGGGGGCATGGCTACGCAGTATTTT.

With respect to this clone: Other DNA sequences in this specimen translate into the identical CDR3. The chain uses TRBV25-1 and TRBJ2-7; D gene unclear. The germline gives CDR1 MGHDK, CDR2 SYGVNS. Trimming took off 3 bases at V and 4 bases at J, with 4 bases between the two ends. The CDR3 totals 11 residues. The DNA for the CDR3 is TGTGCCAGCAGTGAGGGATACGAGCAGTACTTC. This sequence encodes CASSEGYEQYF.

The chain links TRBV5-1 to TRBJ1-1; weak D call: TRBD1 (6 bases). CDR1 is SGHRS and CDR2 is YFSETQ in the germline V gene. V lost 4 bases to trimming and J lost 0 bases, with 13 bases between them. The CDR3 consists of 15 residues. Written as DNA, the CDR3 is TGCGCCAGCAGCGAGAACAGGGAGGTGAACACTGAAGCTTTCTTT. Protein sequence: CASSENREVNTEAFF.

This clone was observed a few times. V gene TRBV13 combines with J gene TRBJ1-1; TRBD1 might be the D (6 bases). Per germline, CDR1 PRHDT and CDR2 FYEKMQ (reference sequence). The CDR3 spans 15 residues. Trimming pared 5 bases from V and 0 bases from J, leaving 13 bases between. In DNA, the CDR3 is TGTGCCAGCAGCGATCTGACAGGAATGAACACTGAAGCTTTCTTT. Its protein product is CASSDLTGMNTEAFF. The entire variable domain, with the rest obtained from reference TRBV13 and TRBJ1-1, is as follows: AAGVIQSPRHLIKEKRETATLKCYPIPRHDTVYWYQQGPGQDPQFLISFYEKMQSDKGSIPDRFSAQQFSDYHSELNMSSLELGDSALYFCASSDLTGMNTEAFFGQGTRLTVV.

This clone was detected only once. J is TRBJ1-2 and V is TRBV25-1; a possible D gene is TRBD1 (5 bases). V dropped 6 bases and J dropped 4 bases, with 6 bases sitting between them. Germline CDR1 MGHDK, CDR2 SYGVNS. This CDR3 comprises 11 residues. For the CDR3, the DNA is TGTGCCAGCAGCCAGGGCTATGGCTACACCTTC. Its translation: CASSQGYGYTF.

V is TRBV2 and J is TRBJ2-5; 10 nucleotides match TRBD2. Germline trimming cut 7 bases from V and 3 bases from J; bases unmatched to any gene: 11. Germline CDR1 and CDR2: SNHLY and FYNNEI. The CDR3 contains 16 residues. In DNA form, the CDR3 reads TGTGCCAGCACTCCCGTAGGAAGCGGGGGGGAAGAGACCCAGTACTTC. Residues: CASTPVGSGGEETQYF.

V gene TRBV30 combines with J gene TRBJ1-1, with 7 bases fitting TRBD1. There are 15 residues in the CDR3. Germline V gives CDR1 GTSNPN, CDR2 SVGIG (reference sequence). Trimming cost V 5 bases and J 0 bases; bases outside gene matches: 9. The CDR3 DNA reads TGTGCCTGGGCTCCGGGACAGCTTATGAACACTGAAGCTTTCTTT. Translation: CAWAPGQLMNTEAFF.

J is TRBJ2-1 and V is TRBV29-1; D may correspond to TRBD1 or TRBD2 (5 bases each). The CDR3 is 12 amino acids. Germline-derived CDR1 and CDR2 are SQVTM and ANQGSEA. Trimming took off 5 bases at V and 7 bases at J, with 12 bases between the two ends. CDR3 residues: CSVKGPGNEQFF. In DNA, the CDR3 is TGCAGCGTTAAGGGGCCGGGGAATGAGCAGTTCTTC.

The J gene is TRBJ2-1, the V gene TRBV29-1, with D uncertain. The CDR3 extends over 15 amino acids. The V gene lost 0 bases and the J gene lost 4 bases, with 13 bases spanning the gap. The germline V gene encodes CDR1 SQVTM and CDR2 ANQGSEA. CDR3 nucleotides: TGCAGCGTTGAAGAGGTTTCAGCTCCTTACAATGAGCAGTTCTTC. Its translation is CSVEEVSAPYNEQFF.

The genes are TRBV29-1 and TRBJ2-7; 9 nucleotides align to TRBD2. The J segment lost 3 bases and the V segment lost 4 bases, leaving 4 bases of the junction unmatched. Germline-derived CDR1 and CDR2 are SQVTM and ANQGSEA. The CDR3 is made up of 13 amino acids. DNA for the CDR3: TGCAGCGTTGCAGCGGGGGGTATCTACGAGCAGTACTTC. Amino acids: CSVAAGGIYEQYF.